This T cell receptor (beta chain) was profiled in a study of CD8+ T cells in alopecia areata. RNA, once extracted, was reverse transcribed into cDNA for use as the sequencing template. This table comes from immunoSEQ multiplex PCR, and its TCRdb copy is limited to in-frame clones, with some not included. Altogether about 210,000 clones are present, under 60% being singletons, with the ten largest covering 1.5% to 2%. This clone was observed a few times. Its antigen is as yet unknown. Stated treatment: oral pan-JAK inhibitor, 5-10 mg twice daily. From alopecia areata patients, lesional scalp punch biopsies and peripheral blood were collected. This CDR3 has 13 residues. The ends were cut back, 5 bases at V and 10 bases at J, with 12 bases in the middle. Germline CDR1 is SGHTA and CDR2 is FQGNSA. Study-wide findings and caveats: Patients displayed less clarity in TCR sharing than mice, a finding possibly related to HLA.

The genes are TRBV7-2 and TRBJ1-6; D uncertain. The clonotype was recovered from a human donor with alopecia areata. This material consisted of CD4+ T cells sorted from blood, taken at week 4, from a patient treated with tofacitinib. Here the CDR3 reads CASSPQLTSPLHF. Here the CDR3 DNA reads TGTGCCAGCAGCCCCCAACTAACCTCACCCCTCCACTTT.